Each of the 26 T cell receptor beta chains below was sequenced from the same sample in a study of blood T cell repertoires in COVID-19. The protocol was immunoSEQ multiplex PCR, while the TCRdb copy is restricted to in-frame clones and leaves out a portion. The table shows 90,000 to 120,000 clones, with approximately 88% occurring only once. What was sequenced was peripheral blood. These receptors all stem from a human donor in a cohort sampled during active COVID-19.

The chain combines TRBV6-5 with TRBJ1-4; weak D call: TRBD1 (5 bases). Trimming shortened V by 4 bases and J by 3 bases, and 9 bases separated the two germline ends. The CDR3 has 14 residues. CDR1 and CDR2 from the germline V gene are MNHEY and SVGAGI. The CDR3 loop is CASSLTASNEKLFF. As DNA, the CDR3 is TGTGCCAGCAGTTTGACAGCTTCTAATGAAAAACTGTTTTTT.

This sequence joins TRBV15 and TRBJ2-1, with 9 nucleotides matching TRBD2. After removal of 1 base from V and 2 bases from J, the junction contained 12 bases not matched to a gene. The CDR3 runs to 19 residues. CDR1 is LNHNV and CDR2 is YYDKDF in the germline V gene (reference sequence). The CDR3 protein is CATSRVPLIAGDPYNEQFF. In DNA, the CDR3 is TGTGCCACCAGCAGAGTACCCTTGATAGCGGGAGACCCCTACAATGAGCAGTTCTTC.

This clone was seen a single time. The J gene is TRBJ1-1, the V gene TRBV29-1, with 7 nucleotides matching TRBD1. The CDR3 length is 11 residues. The germline gives CDR1 SQVTM, CDR2 ANQGSEA. Trimming cost V 7 bases and J 3 bases; bases outside gene matches: 2. CDR3 DNA sequence: TGCAGCGACAGGGGTCACACTGAAGCTTTCTTT. This sequence encodes CSDRGHTEAFF.

The chain links TRBV5-8 to TRBJ2-1; D is unresolved. The CDR3 is 14 residues long. Trimming shortened V by 0 bases and J by 4 bases, and 8 bases separated the two germline ends. Germline CDR1 reads SGHTS; CDR2 reads YDEGEE. CDR3 DNA sequence: TGTGCCAGCAGCTTGGGCGGCGAATACAATGAGCAGTTCTTC. Its translation: CASSLGGEYNEQFF.

The chain has TRBV28 and TRBJ2-1; D is perhaps TRBD2 (6 bases). The CDR3 is 12 residues long. V was pared by 8 bases and J by 9 bases, with 14 bases between. The germline gives CDR1 MDHEN, CDR2 SYDVKM. This chain's CDR3 is CASSPLGGEQFF. DNA for the CDR3: TGTGCCAGCTCTCCCCTGGGGGGTGAGCAGTTCTTC. Full variable domain (remainder filled in from reference TRBV28 and TRBJ2-1): DVKVTQSSRYLVKRTGEKVFLECVQDMDHENMFWYRQDPGLGLRLIYFSYDVKMKEKGDIPEGYSVSREKKERFSLILESASTNQTSMYLCASSPLGGEQFFGPGTRLTVL.

The rearrangement links TRBV5-6 to TRBJ2-2; D unresolved. There are 13 residues in the CDR3. Trimming took 4 bases from V and 4 from J, leaving 8 bases between them. The germline V gene encodes CDR1 SGHDT and CDR2 YYEEEE. Here the CDR3 reads CASSLRPTGELFF. The CDR3 DNA sequence: TGTGCCAGCAGCCTGCGCCCCACCGGGGAGCTGTTTTTT.

This chain connects TRBV10-1 to TRBJ2-1; possibly TRBD1 for D (5 bases). This CDR3 is built from 14 residues. Trimming took off 8 bases at V and 10 bases at J, with 21 bases between the two ends. Germline V gene lookup returns CDR1 WNHNN and CDR2 SYGVQD (reference sequence). The CDR3 loop is CASSEGATGYEQFF. The CDR3 coding sequence is TGCGCCAGCTCCGAAGGAGCAACAGGTTACGAGCAGTTCTTC.

The V gene is TRBV6-5, the J gene TRBJ2-5, with D tentatively TRBD2 (6 bases). The V and J ends lost 5 bases and 4 bases respectively, with 8 bases between them. This CDR3 has 12 amino acids. Looked up from germline, CDR1 is MNHEY and CDR2 is SVGAGI. The CDR3 is CASSRGTETQYF. CDR3 nucleotides: TGTGCCAGCAGTCGGGGGACAGAGACCCAGTACTTC.

The chain is built from TRBV7-8 and TRBJ2-7; TRBD1 matches 7 bases. V lost 2 bases, J lost 2 bases, and 3 bases stayed unmatched. CDR3 length: 14 amino acids. Germline V gene sequence: CDR1 SGHVS, CDR2 FQNEAQ. The CDR3 DNA sequence: TGTGCCAGCAGCTTATTACAGGGGACCTACGAGCAGTACTTC. Amino acid sequence: CASSLLQGTYEQYF.

V usage is TRBV6-5 and J usage is TRBJ1-2; 8 bases map to TRBD1. Trimming took 6 bases from V and 4 from J; bases not matched to a gene: 7. Germline values: CDR1 MNHEY, CDR2 SVGAGI. The CDR3 consists of 14 residues. CDR3 loop: CASSDRGYIYGYTF. The CDR3 nucleotides are TGTGCCAGCAGCGACAGGGGTTATATCTATGGCTACACCTTC.

The V and J genes are TRBV10-3 and TRBJ2-7, with 9 bases that match TRBD1. CDR3 length: 14 residues. The V segment lost 4 bases and the J segment 2 bases; nucleotides outside the gene matches: 3. Per germline, CDR1 ENHRY and CDR2 SYGVKD. The CDR3 DNA reads TGTGCCATCAGTGCAGGACAGGGGACCTACGAGCAGTACTTC. It encodes CAISAGQGTYEQYF.

V gene TRBV4-1 combines with J gene TRBJ1-5; D unresolved. The CDR3 sequence is 17 residues long. Germline V CDR1 and CDR2: MGHRA, YSYEKL. Trimming stripped 0 bases from V and 0 bases from J, with 12 bases between. CDR3 protein: CASSQEAVFDSNQPQHF. The CDR3, as DNA: TGCGCCAGCAGCCAAGAGGCAGTGTTCGATAGCAATCAGCCCCAGCATTTT.

In this sample, this clone turned up a few times. This chain links TRBV6-6 with TRBJ2-1; no reliable D call. This CDR3 contains 14 residues. Germline loops: CDR1 MNHNY, CDR2 SVGAGI (reference sequence). V was shortened by 2 bases and J by 2 bases, with 7 bases between the two germline ends. The CDR3 DNA reads TGTGCCAGCAGTTACAGCCAGGCCTACAATGAGCAGTTCTTC. It translates to CASSYSQAYNEQFF.

This chain joins TRBV2 and TRBJ2-7; 10 bases fit TRBD1. The CDR3 has 14 amino acids. Germline-derived CDR1 and CDR2 are SNHLY and FYNNEI. V lost 5 bases and J lost 5; bases outside the gene matches: 6. In DNA, the CDR3 is TGTGCCAGCAGTTCGACAGGGGGCGCGGACGAGCAGTACTTC. This gives the protein CASSSTGGADEQYF.

The chain recombines TRBV5-1 with TRBJ1-1; 10 bases agree with TRBD1. Per germline, CDR1 SGHRS and CDR2 YFSETQ. CDR3 length equals 15 residues. With 3 bases clipped from V and 1 base from J, the junction kept 3 bases outside the gene matches. CDR3 nucleotide sequence: TGCGCCAGCAGCTGGCGACAGGGGGCGAACACTGAAGCTTTCTTT. As protein: CASSWRQGANTEAFF.

V gene TRBV2 combines with J gene TRBJ2-1; tentatively, D is TRBD1 (8 bases). The length of the CDR3 is 15 residues. Germline CDR1 SNHLY, CDR2 FYNNEI. Trimming removed 6 bases at V and 7 bases at J, with 19 bases between. The CDR3 is CASRGGGTGGNEQFF. CDR3 sequence (DNA): TGTGCCAGCAGGGGAGGGGGGACAGGAGGGAATGAGCAGTTCTTC. The full variable domain, with the rest looked up from reference TRBV2 and TRBJ2-1, is EPEVTQTPSHQVTQMGQEVILRCVPISNHLYFYWYRQILGQKVEFLVSFYNNEISEKSEIFDDQFSVERPDGSNFTLKIRSTKLEDSAMYFCASRGGGTGGNEQFFGPGTRLTVL.

This rearrangement joins TRBV15 to TRBJ2-2; no definite D call. V gave up 1 base and J gave up 0 bases, with 12 bases separating them. CDR3 length: 17 residues. Germline V gives CDR1 LNHNV, CDR2 YYDKDF (reference sequence). The CDR3 sequence: CATSRVGTTANTGELFF. CDR3 DNA: TGTGCCACCAGCAGAGTTGGCACAACCGCGAACACCGGGGAGCTGTTTTTT.

This clone was seen once. The chain couples TRBV5-4 to TRBJ2-7, with D perhaps matching TRBD2 (5 bases). Germline V gene sequence: CDR1 SGHNT, CDR2 YYREEE (reference sequence). The V end was cut by 2 bases, the J end by 0 bases, with 9 bases between. The CDR3 has 14 amino acids. In DNA, the CDR3 is TGTGCCAGCAGCTTTCCTAGCAGCTCCTACGAGCAGTACTTC. Its protein product is CASSFPSSSYEQYF.

The chain has TRBV19 and TRBJ2-3; 13 positions match TRBD2. The CDR3 length is 16 residues. Germline loops: CDR1 LNHDA, CDR2 SQIVND (reference sequence). The V gene end was trimmed by 5 bases and the J gene end by 5 bases; junction bases not matched to a gene: 7. CDR3 loop: CASSDGTSGILDTQYF. The DNA of the CDR3 is TGTGCCAGTAGTGATGGGACTAGCGGGATATTAGATACGCAGTATTTT.

The gene calls are TRBV7-9 and TRBJ2-7; weak D call: TRBD2 (5 bases). Germline lookup yields CDR1 SEHNR and CDR2 FQNEAQ (reference sequence). The CDR3 extends over 13 amino acids. Trimming took off 5 bases at V and 5 bases at J, with 13 bases between the two ends. The CDR3 region has the DNA TGTGCCAGCAGCGGGAGTATATACCACGAGCAGTACTTC. Translated: CASSGSIYHEQYF.

V and J are TRBV18 and TRBJ1-6; the D is unclear. The CDR3 is 15 amino acids. The V gene's germline CDR1 is KGHSH and CDR2 LQKENI. Deletions cut 5 bases from V and 7 bases from J, with 15 bases between. The CDR3 DNA reads TGTGCCAGCTCATACGGGGTACTTGGAAATTCACCCCTCCACTTT. Amino acids: CASSYGVLGNSPLHF. Filled out from reference TRBV18 and TRBJ1-6, the complete variable domain reads NAGVMQNPRHLVRRRGQEARLRCSPMKGHSHVYWYRQLPEEGLKFMVYLQKENIIDESGMPKERFSAEFPKEGPSILRIQQVVRGDSAAYFCASSYGVLGNSPLHFGNGTRLTVT.

This clone was seen a single time. V gene TRBV30 combines with J gene TRBJ1-1; D unresolved. This CDR3 has 11 amino acids. Germline lookup yields CDR1 GTSNPN and CDR2 SVGIG (reference sequence). Trimming took off 5 bases at V and 4 bases at J, with 8 bases between the two ends. DNA of the CDR3: TGTGCCTGGGGGAGAAGCACTGAAGCTTTCTTT. Translating gives CAWGRSTEAFF.

V gene TRBV10-3 combines with J gene TRBJ1-1; 12 bases align to TRBD1. This CDR3 spans 17 amino acids. The V gene end was trimmed by 4 bases and the J gene end by 0 bases; junction bases not matched to a gene: 6. CDR1 and CDR2 (germline): ENHRY, SYGVKD. In nucleotides, the CDR3 is TGTGCCATCAGTGGAGGGGGACAGGGGGCGGTGAACACTGAAGCTTTCTTT. This encodes CAISGGGQGAVNTEAFF.

The chain links TRBV11-2 to TRBJ2-5; the D is unclear. Germline-derived CDR1 and CDR2 are SGHAT and FQNNGV. This CDR3 region has 15 residues. Trimming pared 6 bases from V and 0 bases from J, leaving 14 bases between. In DNA, the CDR3 is TGTGCCAGCAGTTTAAGGCGGAACAACCAAGAGACCCAGTACTTC. Amino acid sequence: CASSLRRNNQETQYF.

The rearrangement uses TRBV29-1 and TRBJ2-1, with D uncertain. Germline CDR1 and CDR2: SQVTM and ANQGSEA. CDR3 length: 13 residues. V dropped 4 bases and J dropped 8 bases, with 15 bases sitting between them. This chain's CDR3 is CSVGSFLVDEQFF. CDR3 sequence (DNA): TGCAGCGTTGGATCATTTTTAGTAGATGAGCAGTTCTTC.

The chain couples TRBV24-1 to TRBJ2-5; 10 bases agree with TRBD2. The J segment lost 2 bases and the V segment lost 4 bases, leaving 3 bases of the junction unmatched. This CDR3 has 15 residues. The germline gives CDR1 KGHDR, CDR2 SFDVKD. Written as DNA, the CDR3 is TGTGCCACCAGTGAACGGACTAGCGGACAAGAGACCCAGTACTTC. Protein sequence: CATSERTSGQETQYF.